The clone carrying this T cell receptor beta chain was observed a few times. What it binds is unknown. Treatment given: oral pan-JAK inhibitor, 5-10 mg twice daily. Sampling of alopecia areata patients yielded lesional scalp punch biopsies as well as peripheral blood. Reverse transcription of extracted RNA yielded cDNA, which provided the sequencing template. TCRdb's copy holds only in-frame clones and misses some; the assay was immunoSEQ multiplex PCR. Of approximately 200,000 clones in the sample, 60% are singletons; the top ten hold approximately 3.4%. This sample is drawn from a study of CD8+ T cells in alopecia areata. Findings and limits, study-wide: Persistence in scalp and blood during tofacitinib was observed for many expanded lesional clones. Sequenced scalp T cells also include alphabeta T cells resident in normal skin.

The V and J ends lost 6 bases and 3 bases respectively, with 7 bases between them. The length of the CDR3 is 11 residues. Germline V lookup: CDR1 SQVTM, CDR2 ANQGSEA. V gene TRBV29-1 combines with J gene TRBJ2-3; D remains ambiguous. The input for sequencing was CD4+ T cells sorted from blood, taken at week 4, from a patient treated with tofacitinib. This TCR derives from a human donor with alopecia areata. DNA for the CDR3: TGCAGCGTGAGGCGAACAGATACGCAGTATTTT. This codes for CSVRRTDTQYF.